This is a list of T cell receptor beta chains from one sample in a study of blood T cell repertoires in COVID-19. Libraries were prepared by immunoSEQ multiplex PCR; TCRdb keeps only in-frame clonotypes and omits some of them. The table has about 140,000 clones, 80% to 85% seen once. Sequencing was performed on peripheral blood. Every receptor here comes from a woman aged 55-70 years with acute or convalescent COVID-19. Both conserved end residues are part of each CDR3. A D gene is named only where the DNA matches it firmly. Where a row states a size, it is once, few, many or the class of an expanded clone; other rows omit it.

clone_size	v_call	j_call	d_call	cdr3_nt	cdr3_aa
-	TRBV6-2/TRBV6-3	TRBJ2-7	-	TGTGCCAGCAGTATACTTCTCGAGCAGTACTTC	CASSILLEQYF
once	TRBV6-1	TRBJ1-2	TRBD1	TGTGCCAGCAGTGAAGTTTCAGGGGGACGCAGGTTGGATGGCTACACCTTC	CASSEVSGGRRLDGYTF
-	TRBV7-8	TRBJ2-2	TRBD1	TGTGCCAGCAGCGGACAGGGACGCACCGGGGAGCTGTTTTTT	CASSGQGRTGELFF
-	TRBV7-9	TRBJ2-6	-	TGTGCCAGCAGCCCCTGGAGGGGCTCTGGGGCCAACGTCCTGACTTTC	CASSPWRGSGANVLTF
-	TRBV7-9	TRBJ2-1	TRBD2	TGTGCCAGCAGCCCTCCTTCGACTAGCGGGAATGAGCAGTTCTTC	CASSPPSTSGNEQFF
once	TRBV12-3/TRBV12-4	TRBJ1-1	-	TGTGCCAGCAGTTCAGGTGGGAACACTGAAGCTTTCTTT	CASSSGGNTEAFF
-	TRBV7-2	TRBJ2-3	TRBD1	TGTGCCAGCAGCCAAGGGGGCGCAGGCACAGATACGCAGTATTTT	CASSQGGAGTDTQYF
-	TRBV4-2	TRBJ1-1	TRBD1	TGTGCCAGCAGCCCCCTAGACAGGGACTCTGAAGCTTTCTTT	CASSPLDRDSEAFF
-	TRBV19	TRBJ1-4	-	TGTGCCAGTAGTATCCTTGGTGTGTCAGGGGCTAATAATGAAAAACTGTTTTTT	CASSILGVSGANNEKLFF
-	TRBV2	TRBJ2-5	-	TGTGCCAGCAGTGAAGCGCTTAGGGGTGTGACCCAGTACTTC	CASSEALRGVTQYF
-	TRBV14	TRBJ1-2	-	TGTGCCAGCAGCCAGGGGGTAGCGGAGGGCTACACCTTC	CASSQGVAEGYTF
-	TRBV4-3	TRBJ2-3	TRBD1	TGCGCCAGCAGCCCGGGGACAGGAGAGGCAGATACGCAGTATTTT	CASSPGTGEADTQYF
few	TRBV27	TRBJ1-5	-	TGTGCCAGCAGGCGAGGACAGAGCAATCAGCCCCAGCATTTT	CASRRGQSNQPQHF
-	TRBV19	TRBJ1-4	-	TGTGCCAGTGGTTGGTGGAGTGAAAAACTGTTTTTT	CASGWWSEKLFF
-	TRBV7-3	TRBJ2-5	-	TGTGCCAGCAGCTTAACTTCCGGTGCGTTAGAGACCCAGTACTTC	CASSLTSGALETQYF
-	TRBV7-9	TRBJ2-4	-	TGTGCCAGCAGCTCCACGACTATAGCCAAAAACATTCAGTACTTC	CASSSTTIAKNIQYF
-	TRBV6-6	TRBJ1-5	-	TGTGCCAGTACAGGTTTCGATCAGCCCCAGCATTTT	CASTGFDQPQHF
-	TRBV7-3	TRBJ1-5	-	TGTGCCAGCAGCCAGGACTTATATCAGCCCCAGCATTTT	CASSQDLYQPQHF
-	TRBV7-2	TRBJ1-2	-	TGTGCCAGCAGCTTAGATACAGGGCGTGTGGGCTACACCTTC	CASSLDTGRVGYTF
-	TRBV28	TRBJ1-2	-	TGTGCCAGCGGACTTCAGGGGTCGTTGGGCCGATATGGCTACACCTTC	CASGLQGSLGRYGYTF
-	TRBV11-2	TRBJ1-1	-	TGTGCCAGCAGCTTAGTCTCCAGGCGGAACACTGAAGCTTTCTTT	CASSLVSRRNTEAFF
-	TRBV11-1	TRBJ2-1	-	TGTGCCAGCAGCTTAGGGCAGGGCGGTTCAGATGAGCAGTTCTTC	CASSLGQGGSDEQFF
-	TRBV5-6	TRBJ2-7	TRBD2	TGTGCCAGCAGCTTGGGGGGACTTAGCGGGAGCTCCTACGAGCAGTACTTC	CASSLGGLSGSSYEQYF
few	TRBV7-3	TRBJ2-2	TRBD2	TGTGCCAGCAGCGTCCTTAGCGGGATGGACGGGGAGCTGTTTTTT	CASSVLSGMDGELFF
-	TRBV27	TRBJ2-3	TRBD1	TGTGCCAGCAGTTTATCAAAGGGGGCGGGTTTAGATACGCAGTATTTT	CASSLSKGAGLDTQYF
once	TRBV7-7	TRBJ2-5	TRBD2	TGTGCTAGCAGCTTGACTAGCGGGAGGATCCAAGAGACCCAGTACTTC	CASSLTSGRIQETQYF
once	TRBV4-1	TRBJ2-1	TRBD1	TGCGCCAGCAGCCAGGGGGGCCAGGGGGCTTGGAATGAGCAGTTCTTC	CASSQGGQGAWNEQFF
-	TRBV2	TRBJ1-6	-	TGTGCCAGCAGTGGCGGGAGCTCCTATAATTCACCCCTCCACTTT	CASSGGSSYNSPLHF
once	TRBV7-3	TRBJ2-1	TRBD1	TGTGCCAGCAGCCCCAAAGCGTCCAGGGGGCAGTCCCGAAATGAGCAGTTCTTC	CASSPKASRGQSRNEQFF
few	TRBV30	TRBJ2-7	TRBD1	TGTGCCTGGGGGACAGGCCGCCTCGAGCAGTACTTC	CAWGTGRLEQYF
-	TRBV2	TRBJ2-7	TRBD2	TGTGCCAGCAGACCGGGACAGGCTAGCGGGAGATCCTACGAGCAGTACTTC	CASRPGQASGRSYEQYF
-	TRBV18	TRBJ1-1	-	TGTGCCAGCTCACCGAACGAGAACAGGGTATTGGGCACTGAAGCTTTCTTT	CASSPNENRVLGTEAFF
-	TRBV2	TRBJ2-5	-	TGTGCCACGGGACGCGGGGCCTTACAAGAGACCCAGTACTTC	CATGRGALQETQYF
once	TRBV29-1	TRBJ1-4	-	TGCAGCCCTGAGGTGACCGGGACTCGAAAGGGGTATGAAAAACTGTTTTTT	CSPEVTGTRKGYEKLFF
-	TRBV27	TRBJ1-2	TRBD1	TGTGCCAGCAGACCGGGACAGGGTAACTATGGCTACACCTTC	CASRPGQGNYGYTF
few	TRBV19	TRBJ1-5	TRBD1	TGTGCCAGTAGTATGCTGGGTGACAGGGGAAGCAATCAGCCCCAGCATTTT	CASSMLGDRGSNQPQHF
few	TRBV7-2	TRBJ2-7	TRBD1	TGTGCCAGCAGCTTAAGCGGAAACAGGGGTTACGAGCAGTACTTC	CASSLSGNRGYEQYF
few	TRBV7-8	TRBJ2-1	-	TGTGCCAGCAGCGCCCGGACCGGGAAGCAGTTCTTC	CASSARTGKQFF
once	TRBV7-2	TRBJ2-2	-	TGTGCCAGCAGCTCTAAGTCAGGGAACACCGGGGAGCTGTTTTTT	CASSSKSGNTGELFF
-	TRBV11-3	TRBJ1-2	-	TGTGCCAGCAGCTTGACAATCTATGGCTACACCTTC	CASSLTIYGYTF